A single TCR beta chain is shown here with its context. Its target is not known. The CDR3 spans 13 residues. The germline gives CDR1 SNHLY, CDR2 FYNNEI. The V end lost 4 bases, the J end lost 8 bases, and 14 bases lay between the germline ends. The data belong to a study of CD8+CD57+ T cells in acquired aplastic anemia. Study observations and caveats: Overlapping CD8+ CDR3 repertoires of patients and controls contained approximately 29 shared sequences.

Genomic DNA constituted the template upon which TCR beta VDJ and CDR3 profiling was performed. TCRdb redid the calling of the reads with MiXCR, one entry per CDR3 protein. The data contain roughly 150,000 distinct CDR3 sequences, approximately 44% of them singletons. The sample comprised sorted CD4+, CD8+, or CD8+CD57+ T cells (not recorded which) from PBMCs. The chain joins TRBV2 to TRBJ1-2; tentatively, D is TRBD1 (6 bases). The receptor comes from a human donor in good health. CDR3 in DNA: TGTGCCAGCAGTGTGTCGGGGGCAAGGGGCTACACCTTC. Translation: CASSVSGARGYTF.